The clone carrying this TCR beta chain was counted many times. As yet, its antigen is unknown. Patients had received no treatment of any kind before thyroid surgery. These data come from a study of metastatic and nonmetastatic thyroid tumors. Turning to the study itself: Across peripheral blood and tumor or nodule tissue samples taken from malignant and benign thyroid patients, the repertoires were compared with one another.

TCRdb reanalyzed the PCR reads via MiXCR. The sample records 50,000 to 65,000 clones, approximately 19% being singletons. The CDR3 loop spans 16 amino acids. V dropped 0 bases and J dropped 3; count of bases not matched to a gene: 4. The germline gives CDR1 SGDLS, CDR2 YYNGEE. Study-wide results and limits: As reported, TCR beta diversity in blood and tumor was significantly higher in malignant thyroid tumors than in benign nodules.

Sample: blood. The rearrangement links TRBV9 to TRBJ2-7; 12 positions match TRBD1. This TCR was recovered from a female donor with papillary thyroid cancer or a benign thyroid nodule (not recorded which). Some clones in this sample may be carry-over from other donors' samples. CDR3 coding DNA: TGTGCCAGCAGCGTAGCGGGGGACAGGGGGCTCTACGAGCAGTACTTC. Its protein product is CASSVAGDRGLYEQYF.